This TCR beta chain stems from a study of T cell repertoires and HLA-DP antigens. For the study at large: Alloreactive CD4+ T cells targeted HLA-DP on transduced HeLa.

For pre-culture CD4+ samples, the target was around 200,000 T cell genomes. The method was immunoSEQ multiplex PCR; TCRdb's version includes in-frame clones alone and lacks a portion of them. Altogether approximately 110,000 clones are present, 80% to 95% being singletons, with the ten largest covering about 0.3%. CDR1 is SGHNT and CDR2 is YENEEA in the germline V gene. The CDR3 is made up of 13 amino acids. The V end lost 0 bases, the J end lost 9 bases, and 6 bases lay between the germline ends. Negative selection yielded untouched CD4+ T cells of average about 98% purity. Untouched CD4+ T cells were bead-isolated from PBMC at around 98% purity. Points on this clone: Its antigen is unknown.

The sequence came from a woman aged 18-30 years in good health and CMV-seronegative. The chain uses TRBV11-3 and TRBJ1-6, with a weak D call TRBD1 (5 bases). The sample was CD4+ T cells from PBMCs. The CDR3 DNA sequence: TGTGCCAGCAGCTTAGACGGGGGTTCACCCCTCCACTTT. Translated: CASSLDGGSPLHF.